The clone carrying this T cell receptor beta chain occurred many times. This record comes from a study of blood T cell repertoires in COVID-19. Overall study: Italy, Spain and the United States were the sources of the convalescent and acute COVID-19 samples. From T cells, B-cell-depleted T cells, or PBMCs came the material, which was cDNA or gDNA.

V lost 5 bases, J lost 0 bases, and 15 bases lay in between. This CDR3 comprises 16 residues. From germline, CDR1 is SGHRS and CDR2 YFSETQ. In the original processing: Reference gene primer amplification yielded estimated nucleated cell counts. Assay: immunoSEQ multiplex PCR; the TCRdb copy retains only in-frame clones and omits some. That table is the source of V, J and clone size, and D and trimming were worked out from the DNA. The data show some 80,000 clones, about 88% seen once. The clonotype originates from a human donor in a cohort sampled during active COVID-19. The rearrangement uses TRBV5-1 and TRBJ2-1; no reliable D call. The sequenced sample consisted of peripheral blood. The CDR3 coding sequence is TGCGCCAGCAGACGTCAGCTTCCTAGCTCCTACAATGAGCAGTTCTTC. Protein sequence: CASRRQLPSSYNEQFF. Drawing the rest from reference TRBV5-1 and TRBJ2-1, the complete variable domain is KAGVTQTPRYLIKTRGQQVTLSCSPISGHRSVSWYQQTPGQGLQFLFEYFSETQRNKGNFPGRFSGRQFSNSRSEMNVSTLELGDSALYLCASRRQLPSSYNEQFFGPGTRLTVL.